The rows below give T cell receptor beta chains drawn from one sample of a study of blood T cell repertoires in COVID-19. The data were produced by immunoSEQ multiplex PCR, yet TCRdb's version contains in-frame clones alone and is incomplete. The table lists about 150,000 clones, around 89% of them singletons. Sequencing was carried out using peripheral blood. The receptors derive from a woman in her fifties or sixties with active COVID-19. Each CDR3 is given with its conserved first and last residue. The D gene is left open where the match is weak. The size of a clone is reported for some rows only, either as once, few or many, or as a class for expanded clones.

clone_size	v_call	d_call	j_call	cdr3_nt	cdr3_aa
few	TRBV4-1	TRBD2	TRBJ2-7	TGCGCCAGCAGTCCTTCCTCTAGCGGGAGGGCCGGAACCTACGAGCAGTACTTC	CASSPSSSGRAGTYEQYF
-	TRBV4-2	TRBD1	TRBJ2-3	TGTGCCAGCAGCCAAGGGAGCCAGGGGGCAGATACGCAGTATTTT	CASSQGSQGADTQYF
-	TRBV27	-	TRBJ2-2	TGTGCCAGCAGTTGGGGGGACACCGGGGAGCTGTTTTTT	CASSWGDTGELFF
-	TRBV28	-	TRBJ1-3	TGTGCCAGCAGGCAGACCTTGGGCCAAGGCTCTGGAAACACCATATATTTT	CASRQTLGQGSGNTIYF
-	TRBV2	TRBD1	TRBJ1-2	TGTGCCAGCAGTCGGACAGGGAACTATGGCTACACCTTC	CASSRTGNYGYTF
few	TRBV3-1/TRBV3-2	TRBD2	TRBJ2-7	TGTGCCAGCAGCCAACGTTTAGCGGGACTAAGCTCCTACGAGCAGTACTTC	CASSQRLAGLSSYEQYF
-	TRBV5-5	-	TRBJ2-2	TGTGCCAGCAGCTTGGTGGGGGGCACCGGGGAGCTGTTTTTT	CASSLVGGTGELFF
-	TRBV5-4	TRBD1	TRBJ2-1	TGTGCCAGCAGCTTGGTAGACAGGGGCAATGAGCAGTTCTTC	CASSLVDRGNEQFF
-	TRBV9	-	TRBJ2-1	TGTGCCAGCAGCGTCTATGGACAGTACAATGAGCAGTTCTTC	CASSVYGQYNEQFF
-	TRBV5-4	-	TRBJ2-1	TGTGCCAGCAGCAGAACCTCGGGTGGAAAAGGCGATGAGCAGTTCTTC	CASSRTSGGKGDEQFF
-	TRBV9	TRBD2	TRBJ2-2	TGTGCCAGCAGCGTAGACCCAGCGGGAGGGACCGGGGAGCTGTTTTTT	CASSVDPAGGTGELFF
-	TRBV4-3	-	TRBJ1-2	TGCGCCAGCAGCCAAGTACATGAGGCATTC	CASSQVHEAF
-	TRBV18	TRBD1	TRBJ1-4	TGTGCCAGCTCACCCGGCGGGACAGGTGAAAAACTGTTTTTT	CASSPGGTGEKLFF
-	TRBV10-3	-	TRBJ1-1	TGTGCCATCAGTGGGGCCGGGACAAGGAACACTGAAGCTTTCTTT	CAISGAGTRNTEAFF
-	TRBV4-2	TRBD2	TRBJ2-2	TGTGCCAGCAGCCTGGGACTAGCGGGAGTCACCGGGGAGCTGTTTTTT	CASSLGLAGVTGELFF
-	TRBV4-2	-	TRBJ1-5	TGTGCCAGCAGCCAAGGCGGCGTAGGCGGCTCCCTCCCCCAACCCCAGCATTTT	CASSQGGVGGSLPQPQHF
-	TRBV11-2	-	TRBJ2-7	TGTGCCAGCAGCCCCCCGTTGGGCGGGACCGACTACGAGCAGTACTTC	CASSPPLGGTDYEQYF
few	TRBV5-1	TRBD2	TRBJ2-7	TGCGCCAGCAGCTCAGGGGGGACTAGCACCTACGAGCAGTACTTC	CASSSGGTSTYEQYF
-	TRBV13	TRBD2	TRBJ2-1	TGTGCCAGCAGCCCGGGAGGGCCAGGGGCCTACAATGAGCAGTTCTTC	CASSPGGPGAYNEQFF
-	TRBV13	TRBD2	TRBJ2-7	TGTGCCAGCAGCCCTGGGGGCGGGGGGCCCTCCTACGAGCAGTACTTC	CASSPGGGGPSYEQYF
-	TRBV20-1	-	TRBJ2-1	TGCAGTGCTAGAGAGGGGACTCAGCAGTTCTTC	CSAREGTQQFF
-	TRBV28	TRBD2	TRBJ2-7	TGTGCCAGCAGTTTCGGGGGGATGAGCTACGAGCAGTACTTC	CASSFGGMSYEQYF
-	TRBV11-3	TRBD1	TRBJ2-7	TGTGCCAGCAGCTTAGCCACGACAGGGCCATACGAGCAGTACTTC	CASSLATTGPYEQYF
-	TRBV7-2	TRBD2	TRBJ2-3	TGTGCCAGCAGCGCGGGACTAGCGGGAGTAGATACGCAGTATTTT	CASSAGLAGVDTQYF
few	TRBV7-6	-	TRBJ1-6	TGTGCCAGCAGCTTAGAGGGAGATAATTCACCCCTCCACTTT	CASSLEGDNSPLHF
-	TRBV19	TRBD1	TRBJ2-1	TGTGCCAGTAACCTTGGGACAGACAATGAGCAGTTCTTC	CASNLGTDNEQFF
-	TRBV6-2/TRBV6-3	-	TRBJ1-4	TGTGCCAGCAGCCCACTCGGGGCTAATGAAAAACTGTTTTTT	CASSPLGANEKLFF
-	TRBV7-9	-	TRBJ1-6	TGTGCCAGCAGCTTAGACCTTAGGGGCCCGCTGGATTCACCCCTCCACTTT	CASSLDLRGPLDSPLHF
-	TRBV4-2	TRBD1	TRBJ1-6	TGTGCCAGCAGCGGCCCAGACAGGGCGGCCTCACCCCTCCACTTT	CASSGPDRAASPLHF
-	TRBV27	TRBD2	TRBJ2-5	TGTGCCAGCAGTTTCCCGGGAGGGGAGACCCAGTACTTC	CASSFPGGETQYF
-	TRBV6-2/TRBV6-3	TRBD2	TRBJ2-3	TGTGCCAGCAGTGCGGGACTAGCGGGAGGGCATGGCACAGATACGCAGTATTTT	CASSAGLAGGHGTDTQYF
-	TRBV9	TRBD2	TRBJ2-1	TGTGCCAGCAGCGTAGGGGGACTAGGCAATGAGCAGTTCTTC	CASSVGGLGNEQFF
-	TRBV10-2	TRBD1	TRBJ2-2	TGCGCCATCGTATCCGGGACAGGGGAACCCGGGGAGCTGTTTTTT	CAIVSGTGEPGELFF
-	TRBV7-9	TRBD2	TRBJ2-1	TGTGCCAGCAAGCGGGAGGCCTCCTACAATGAGCAGTTCTTC	CASKREASYNEQFF
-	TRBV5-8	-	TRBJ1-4	TGTGCCAGCAGCTTGTACAGTTTTGAAAAACTGTTTTTT	CASSLYSFEKLFF
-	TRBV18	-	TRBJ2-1	TGTGCCAGCTCACCATCCGGGTATGAGCAGTTCTTC	CASSPSGYEQFF
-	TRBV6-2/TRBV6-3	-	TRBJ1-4	TGTGCCAGCAGTTGGGCCGGGACACTAGAAAAACTGTTTTTT	CASSWAGTLEKLFF
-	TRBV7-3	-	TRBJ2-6	TGTGCCAGCAGCTTAATGGCCCCGGGACAATCCGTCTCTGGGGCCAACGTCCTGACTTTC	CASSLMAPGQSVSGANVLTF
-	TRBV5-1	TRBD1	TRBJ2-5	TGCGCCAGCAGCTTTGGACAGGGGGGGGAGACCCAGTACTTC	CASSFGQGGETQYF
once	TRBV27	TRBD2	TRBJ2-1	TGTGCCAGCAGTTTGTATGCGGGAGGAGGGGCCAGTGAGCAGTTCTTC	CASSLYAGGGASEQFF
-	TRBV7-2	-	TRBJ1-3	TGTGCCAGCAGCCCTCTGGGGGCAACGGGAAACACCATATATTTT	CASSPLGATGNTIYF
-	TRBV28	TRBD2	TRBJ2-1	TGTGCCAGCAGTTCAGTAGGACTAGCGGGAATCGGGAATGAGCAGTTCTTC	CASSSVGLAGIGNEQFF
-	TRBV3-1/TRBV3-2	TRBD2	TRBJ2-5	TGTGCCAGCAGACAAGAGGGACTAGCGGGAGGGGGGACAGAGACCCAGTACTTC	CASRQEGLAGGGTETQYF
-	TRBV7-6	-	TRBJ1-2	TGTGCCAGCAGCCCCCTGACCCCCCAAGACAGAAGCTATGGCTACACCTTC	CASSPLTPQDRSYGYTF
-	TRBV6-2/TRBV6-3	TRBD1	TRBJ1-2	TGTGCCAGCAGTTACGCCGGGACAGGGGCCACTAACTATGGCTACACCTTC	CASSYAGTGATNYGYTF
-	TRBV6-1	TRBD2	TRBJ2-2	TGTGCCAGCAGTGAAGGGACTAGCGGGATGTCCGGGGAGCTGTTTTTT	CASSEGTSGMSGELFF
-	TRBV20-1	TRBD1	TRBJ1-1	TGCAGTGCTAGTCAGGGGGCGTCGGGCACTGAAGCTTTCTTT	CSASQGASGTEAFF
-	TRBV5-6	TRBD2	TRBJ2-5	TGTGCCAGCAGCGTGGGAGCGGGAGGGCGGTCCTTGACCCAGTACTTC	CASSVGAGGRSLTQYF
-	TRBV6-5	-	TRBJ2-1	TGTGCCAGCAGCTTCCAAAGCGGAGAGCAGTTCTTC	CASSFQSGEQFF
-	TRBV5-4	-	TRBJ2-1	TGTGCCAGCACCCCCTTCCGGGACATAGACGACAATGAGCAGTTCTTC	CASTPFRDIDDNEQFF
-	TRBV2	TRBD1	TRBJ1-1	TGTGCCAGCAGCGCCCCAGTTGGACAGGGGAACACTGAAGCTTTCTTT	CASSAPVGQGNTEAFF
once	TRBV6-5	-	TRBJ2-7	TGTGCCAGCGAACCACAGGGGGGGGACGAGCAGTACTTC	CASEPQGGDEQYF
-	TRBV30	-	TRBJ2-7	TGTGCCTCAACCCGGGGGGCAGTTGGGTCCTACGAGCAGTACTTC	CASTRGAVGSYEQYF
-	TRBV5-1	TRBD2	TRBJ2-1	TGCGCCAGCAGCTTGCTCGGGACTAGCGGGAACAGCTACAATGAGCAGTTCTTC	CASSLLGTSGNSYNEQFF
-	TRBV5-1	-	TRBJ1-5	TGCGCCAGCAGCTTTAACCCCCTCGGGAGCAATCAGCCCCAGCATTTT	CASSFNPLGSNQPQHF
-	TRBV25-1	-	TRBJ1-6	TGTGCCAGCAGTCTTCCAGGGCGGGGCTCACCCCTCCACTTT	CASSLPGRGSPLHF
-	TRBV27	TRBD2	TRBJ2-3	TGTGCCAGCAGCTTACTAGCGGGAGGAAGCTACTCAGATACGCAGTATTTT	CASSLLAGGSYSDTQYF
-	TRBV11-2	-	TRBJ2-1	TGTGCCAGCAGCTTAGGTGGCTCTTACAATGAGCAGTTCTTC	CASSLGGSYNEQFF